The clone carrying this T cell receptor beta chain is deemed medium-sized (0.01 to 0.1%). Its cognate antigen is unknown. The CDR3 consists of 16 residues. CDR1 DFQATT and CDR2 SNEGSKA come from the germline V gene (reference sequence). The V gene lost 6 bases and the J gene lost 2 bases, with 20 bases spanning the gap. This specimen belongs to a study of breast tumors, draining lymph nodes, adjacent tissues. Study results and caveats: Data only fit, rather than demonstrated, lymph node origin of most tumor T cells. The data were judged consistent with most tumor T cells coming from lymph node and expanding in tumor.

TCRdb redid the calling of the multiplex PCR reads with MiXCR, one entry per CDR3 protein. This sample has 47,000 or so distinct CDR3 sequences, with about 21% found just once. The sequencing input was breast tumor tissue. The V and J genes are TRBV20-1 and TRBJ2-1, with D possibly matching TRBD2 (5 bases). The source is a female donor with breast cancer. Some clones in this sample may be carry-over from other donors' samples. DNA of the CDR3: TGCAGTGCCTACACACTCGGAGGATCTCCCTACAATGAGCAGTTCTTC. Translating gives CSAYTLGGSPYNEQFF.